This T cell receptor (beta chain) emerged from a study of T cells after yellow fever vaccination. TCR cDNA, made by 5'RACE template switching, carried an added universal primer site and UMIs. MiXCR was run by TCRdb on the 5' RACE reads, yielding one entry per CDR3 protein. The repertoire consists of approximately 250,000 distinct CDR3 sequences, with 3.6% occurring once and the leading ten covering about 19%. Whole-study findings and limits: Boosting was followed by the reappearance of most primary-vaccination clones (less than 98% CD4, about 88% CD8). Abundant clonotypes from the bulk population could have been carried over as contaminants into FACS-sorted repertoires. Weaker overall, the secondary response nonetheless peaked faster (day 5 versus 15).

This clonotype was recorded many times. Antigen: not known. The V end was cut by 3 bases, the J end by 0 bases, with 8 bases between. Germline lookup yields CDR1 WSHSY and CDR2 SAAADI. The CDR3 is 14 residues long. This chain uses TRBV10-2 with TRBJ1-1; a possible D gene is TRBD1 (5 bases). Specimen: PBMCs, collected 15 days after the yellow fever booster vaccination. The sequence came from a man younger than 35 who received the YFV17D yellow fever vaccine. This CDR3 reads CASSEGVMNTEAFF. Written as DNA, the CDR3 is TGCGCCAGCAGTGAAGGGGTCATGAACACTGAAGCTTTCTTT.